Listed below are T cell receptor beta chains from one sample, sequenced in a study of cytomegalovirus exposure and HLA in healthy donors. Method: immunoSEQ multiplex PCR; TCRdb's copy keeps in-frame clones and lacks some. Counted here are 90,000 to 150,000 clones, over 75% occurring once; the ten biggest clones make up roughly 6%. Sequenced: PBMCs. These receptors were obtained from a woman aged 18-29 years in good health and CMV-seropositive. CDR3s include the opening cysteine and the closing phenylalanine or tryptophan. Each record gives: V gene, clone size, J gene, D gene, CDR3 protein, CDR3 DNA. The D gene is left open where the match is weak. Expanded clones are given a class, and other clones once, few, many or no size at all.

v_call: TRBV19
clone_size: few
j_call: TRBJ1-2
d_call: .
cdr3_aa: CASSPGWWGRYGGYTF
cdr3_nt: TGTGCCAGTAGTCCGGGTTGGTGGGGGAGGTATGGGGGCTACACCTTC

v_call: TRBV19
clone_size: once
j_call: TRBJ1-1
d_call: .
cdr3_aa: CASRTTGNTEAFF
cdr3_nt: TGTGCCAGTAGGACGACAGGGAACACTGAAGCTTTCTTT

v_call: TRBV7-9
clone_size: few
j_call: TRBJ1-6
d_call: TRBD1
cdr3_aa: CASSQDRINSPLHF
cdr3_nt: TGTGCCAGCAGCCAGGACAGGATTAATTCACCCCTCCACTTT

v_call: TRBV7-9
clone_size: .
j_call: TRBJ2-3
d_call: TRBD2
cdr3_aa: CASNPSGGADTQYF
cdr3_nt: TGTGCCAGCAACCCTAGCGGAGGGGCAGATACGCAGTATTTT

v_call: TRBV6-5
clone_size: .
j_call: TRBJ2-2
d_call: .
cdr3_aa: CASSATGHTGELFF
cdr3_nt: TGTGCCAGCAGTGCCACAGGTCACACCGGGGAGCTGTTTTTT

v_call: TRBV11-2
clone_size: once
j_call: TRBJ2-7
d_call: .
cdr3_aa: CASSFGTQVNEQYF
cdr3_nt: TGTGCCAGCAGCTTCGGGACACAGGTCAACGAGCAGTACTTC

v_call: TRBV9
clone_size: .
j_call: TRBJ2-1
d_call: TRBD1
cdr3_aa: CASSPGQDSSYNEQFF
cdr3_nt: TGTGCCAGCAGCCCCGGACAGGACAGCTCCTACAATGAGCAGTTCTTC

v_call: TRBV11-2
clone_size: .
j_call: TRBJ2-7
d_call: TRBD2
cdr3_aa: CASSLELAGGPEQYF
cdr3_nt: TGTGCCAGCAGCTTAGAACTAGCGGGGGGGCCCGAGCAGTACTTC

v_call: TRBV19
clone_size: once
j_call: TRBJ1-5
d_call: .
cdr3_aa: CASRYSNQPQHF
cdr3_nt: TGTGCCAGTAGGTATAGCAATCAGCCCCAGCATTTT

v_call: TRBV7-6
clone_size: .
j_call: TRBJ1-2
d_call: TRBD1
cdr3_aa: CASSLGTGHYGYTF
cdr3_nt: TGTGCCAGCAGCTTAGGGACAGGGCACTATGGCTACACCTTC

v_call: TRBV9
clone_size: .
j_call: TRBJ2-3
d_call: TRBD2
cdr3_aa: CASSVGGLAGGGTDTQYF
cdr3_nt: TGTGCCAGCAGCGTAGGAGGACTAGCGGGGGGGGGCACAGATACGCAGTATTTT

v_call: TRBV9
clone_size: .
j_call: TRBJ2-2
d_call: .
cdr3_aa: CASSVGGGGGTGELFF
cdr3_nt: TGTGCCAGCAGCGTAGGCGGGGGCGGAGGCACCGGGGAGCTGTTTTTT

v_call: TRBV10-3
clone_size: .
j_call: TRBJ1-1
d_call: TRBD1
cdr3_aa: CAVADRGNTEAFF
cdr3_nt: TGTGCCGTTGCCGACAGGGGTAACACTGAAGCTTTCTTT

v_call: TRBV21-1
clone_size: .
j_call: TRBJ2-3
d_call: .
cdr3_aa: CASSKAPGLAPPNTQYF
cdr3_nt: TGTGCCAGCAGCAAAGCTCCGGGACTAGCCCCTCCGAATACGCAGTATTTT

v_call: TRBV2
clone_size: .
j_call: TRBJ1-3
d_call: .
cdr3_aa: CASRGTGNTIYF
cdr3_nt: TGTGCCAGCCGGGGTACTGGAAACACCATATATTTT

v_call: TRBV27
clone_size: .
j_call: TRBJ1-2
d_call: .
cdr3_aa: CASSSKGQKDGYTF
cdr3_nt: TGTGCCAGCAGTTCAAAGGGGCAGAAGGATGGCTACACCTTC

v_call: TRBV19
clone_size: .
j_call: TRBJ2-2
d_call: .
cdr3_aa: CASSISWRRGRSPGELFF
cdr3_nt: TGTGCCAGTAGTATCTCGTGGCGGCGCGGGCGATCTCCCGGGGAGCTGTTTTTT

v_call: TRBV4-1
clone_size: .
j_call: TRBJ2-1
d_call: TRBD1
cdr3_aa: CASSQGVGQGSDEQFF
cdr3_nt: TGCGCCAGCAGCCAAGGCGTTGGACAGGGCTCGGATGAGCAGTTCTTC

v_call: TRBV30
clone_size: .
j_call: TRBJ2-3
d_call: TRBD2
cdr3_aa: CAWLAGTDTQYF
cdr3_nt: TGTGCCTGGCTAGCGGGCACAGATACGCAGTATTTT

v_call: TRBV13
clone_size: .
j_call: TRBJ2-1
d_call: TRBD1
cdr3_aa: CASSPGTGSSDEQFF
cdr3_nt: TGTGCCAGCAGCCCCGGGACAGGGTCCTCGGATGAGCAGTTCTTC

v_call: TRBV5-1
clone_size: .
j_call: TRBJ2-3
d_call: .
cdr3_aa: CASRTWGGGTDTQYF
cdr3_nt: TGCGCCAGCAGGACCTGGGGGGGCGGGACAGATACGCAGTATTTT

v_call: TRBV7-2
clone_size: .
j_call: TRBJ2-1
d_call: TRBD2
cdr3_aa: CASSFRPPRGSGNEQFF
cdr3_nt: TGTGCCAGCAGCTTTAGGCCCCCTCGCGGGAGCGGCAATGAGCAGTTCTTC

v_call: TRBV5-6
clone_size: .
j_call: TRBJ2-7
d_call: .
cdr3_aa: CASSLVQGSYEQYF
cdr3_nt: TGTGCCAGCAGCTTGGTACAGGGCTCCTACGAGCAGTACTTC

v_call: TRBV9
clone_size: .
j_call: TRBJ1-2
d_call: .
cdr3_aa: CASSVPPGRGLMGGYTF
cdr3_nt: TGTGCCAGCAGCGTACCACCAGGTAGGGGCCTAATGGGGGGCTACACCTTC

v_call: TRBV28
clone_size: .
j_call: TRBJ1-2
d_call: .
cdr3_aa: CASSVTIEGYTF
cdr3_nt: TGTGCCAGCAGTGTAACAATTGAAGGCTACACCTTC

v_call: TRBV6-4
clone_size: .
j_call: TRBJ2-7
d_call: TRBD2
cdr3_aa: CASRQTSGGPDLLYEQYF
cdr3_nt: TGTGCCAGCAGACAGACTAGCGGGGGCCCGGATCTTCTCTACGAGCAGTACTTC

v_call: TRBV9
clone_size: .
j_call: TRBJ1-2
d_call: TRBD1
cdr3_aa: CASSVSKDRVLGYTF
cdr3_nt: TGTGCCAGCAGCGTATCCAAGGACAGGGTACTTGGCTACACCTTC

v_call: TRBV6-6
clone_size: .
j_call: TRBJ1-2
d_call: .
cdr3_aa: CASSYTNTGSRYGYTF
cdr3_nt: TGTGCCAGCAGTTACACCAATACAGGGTCCCGCTATGGCTACACCTTC

v_call: TRBV19
clone_size: .
j_call: TRBJ1-3
d_call: .
cdr3_aa: CASTSGFLSGNTIYF
cdr3_nt: TGTGCCAGTACCTCCGGGTTTCTCTCTGGAAACACCATATATTTT

v_call: TRBV6-5
clone_size: .
j_call: TRBJ2-2
d_call: TRBD1
cdr3_aa: CASSYGDRGTGELFF
cdr3_nt: TGTGCCAGCAGTTACGGGGACAGGGGGACCGGGGAGCTGTTTTTT

v_call: TRBV11-2
clone_size: .
j_call: TRBJ2-5
d_call: TRBD2
cdr3_aa: CASSLDRGGPETQYF
cdr3_nt: TGTGCCAGCAGCTTAGATCGGGGGGGGCCAGAGACCCAGTACTTC

v_call: TRBV6-1
clone_size: .
j_call: TRBJ2-2
d_call: TRBD1
cdr3_aa: CASRSRDRAFGELFF
cdr3_nt: TGTGCCAGCAGAAGCCGGGACAGGGCCTTCGGGGAGCTGTTTTTT

v_call: TRBV5-4
clone_size: .
j_call: TRBJ1-1
d_call: .
cdr3_aa: CASSFGGGTEAFF
cdr3_nt: TGTGCCAGCAGCTTCGGGGGAGGCACTGAAGCTTTCTTT

v_call: TRBV6-5
clone_size: once
j_call: TRBJ1-2
d_call: TRBD1
cdr3_aa: CASSLDRFYGYTF
cdr3_nt: TGTGCCAGCAGTTTGGACAGGTTCTATGGCTACACCTTC

v_call: TRBV14
clone_size: once
j_call: TRBJ1-2
d_call: .
cdr3_aa: CASSQDWQGGGYTF
cdr3_nt: TGTGCCAGCAGCCAAGACTGGCAGGGTGGTGGCTACACCTTC

v_call: TRBV7-9
clone_size: .
j_call: TRBJ1-1
d_call: .
cdr3_aa: CASSSGTVLRIF
cdr3_nt: TGTGCCAGCAGCTCGGGAACGGTGCTCCGAATCTTT

v_call: TRBV6-4
clone_size: .
j_call: TRBJ2-3
d_call: TRBD2
cdr3_aa: CASSDGERGRTDTQYF
cdr3_nt: TGTGCCAGCAGTGACGGGGAGCGGGGGCGCACAGATACGCAGTATTTT

v_call: TRBV5-1
clone_size: .
j_call: TRBJ1-1
d_call: .
cdr3_aa: CASSYTTAMNTEAFF
cdr3_nt: TGCGCCAGCAGCTACACGACAGCAATGAACACTGAAGCTTTCTTT

v_call: TRBV18
clone_size: .
j_call: TRBJ2-5
d_call: .
cdr3_aa: CASSPLEQTQYF
cdr3_nt: TGTGCCAGCTCACCCCTAGAACAGACCCAGTACTTC

v_call: TRBV5-1
clone_size: .
j_call: TRBJ1-4
d_call: TRBD1
cdr3_aa: CASSFSHGTGGEKLFF
cdr3_nt: TGCGCCAGCAGCTTCAGCCACGGGACAGGGGGTGAAAAACTGTTTTTT

v_call: TRBV28
clone_size: .
j_call: TRBJ2-5
d_call: .
cdr3_aa: CASSFGPSLETQYF
cdr3_nt: TGTGCCAGCAGTTTTGGCCCCTCCCTGGAGACCCAGTACTTC

v_call: TRBV7-2
clone_size: .
j_call: TRBJ2-1
d_call: TRBD1
cdr3_aa: CASSRRDSAYNEQFF
cdr3_nt: TGTGCCAGCAGCCGCCGGGACAGTGCCTACAATGAGCAGTTCTTC

v_call: TRBV2
clone_size: .
j_call: TRBJ2-1
d_call: TRBD2
cdr3_aa: CASREMGLAGGQFF
cdr3_nt: TGTGCCAGCAGGGAAATGGGACTAGCGGGAGGGCAGTTCTTC

v_call: TRBV2
clone_size: few
j_call: TRBJ2-1
d_call: .
cdr3_aa: CASSERQDNEQFF
cdr3_nt: TGTGCCAGCAGTGAAAGGCAGGACAATGAGCAGTTCTTC

v_call: TRBV19
clone_size: .
j_call: TRBJ1-2
d_call: TRBD1
cdr3_aa: CASSTFGTGDYGYTF
cdr3_nt: TGTGCCAGTAGTACTTTCGGGACAGGGGACTATGGCTACACCTTC

v_call: TRBV29-1
clone_size: .
j_call: TRBJ2-1
d_call: TRBD2
cdr3_aa: CSPLGRGGEQFF
cdr3_nt: TGCAGCCCCCTAGGGAGGGGAGGTGAGCAGTTCTTC

v_call: TRBV11-1
clone_size: .
j_call: TRBJ2-7
d_call: TRBD2
cdr3_aa: CASGTSSSYEQYF
cdr3_nt: TGTGCATCCGGGACTAGCTCCTCTTACGAGCAGTACTTC

v_call: TRBV30
clone_size: once
j_call: TRBJ2-2
d_call: .
cdr3_aa: CAWSRGGQGTGELFF
cdr3_nt: TGTGCCTGGAGTAGGGGGGGGCAGGGCACCGGGGAGCTGTTTTTT

v_call: TRBV6-5
clone_size: .
j_call: TRBJ1-2
d_call: TRBD1
cdr3_aa: CASSRDRGNYGYTF
cdr3_nt: TGTGCCAGCAGTAGGGACAGGGGTAACTATGGCTACACCTTC

v_call: TRBV5-4
clone_size: .
j_call: TRBJ2-5
d_call: TRBD2
cdr3_aa: CASSSGLAGWETQYF
cdr3_nt: TGTGCCAGCAGCTCGGGGTTAGCGGGGTGGGAGACCCAGTACTTC

v_call: TRBV4-1
clone_size: .
j_call: TRBJ1-2
d_call: TRBD1
cdr3_aa: CASSQDPYPGTEPNYGYTF
cdr3_nt: TGCGCCAGCAGCCAAGATCCTTATCCCGGGACAGAACCTAACTATGGCTACACCTTC

v_call: TRBV25-1
clone_size: .
j_call: TRBJ2-3
d_call: .
cdr3_aa: CASSAEGGFTDTQYF
cdr3_nt: TGTGCCAGCAGTGCTGAGGGGGGGTTCACAGATACGCAGTATTTT

v_call: TRBV4-1
clone_size: .
j_call: TRBJ1-2
d_call: .
cdr3_aa: CASSQETDRFYGYTF
cdr3_nt: TGCGCCAGCAGCCAAGAGACAGACCGCTTCTATGGCTACACCTTC